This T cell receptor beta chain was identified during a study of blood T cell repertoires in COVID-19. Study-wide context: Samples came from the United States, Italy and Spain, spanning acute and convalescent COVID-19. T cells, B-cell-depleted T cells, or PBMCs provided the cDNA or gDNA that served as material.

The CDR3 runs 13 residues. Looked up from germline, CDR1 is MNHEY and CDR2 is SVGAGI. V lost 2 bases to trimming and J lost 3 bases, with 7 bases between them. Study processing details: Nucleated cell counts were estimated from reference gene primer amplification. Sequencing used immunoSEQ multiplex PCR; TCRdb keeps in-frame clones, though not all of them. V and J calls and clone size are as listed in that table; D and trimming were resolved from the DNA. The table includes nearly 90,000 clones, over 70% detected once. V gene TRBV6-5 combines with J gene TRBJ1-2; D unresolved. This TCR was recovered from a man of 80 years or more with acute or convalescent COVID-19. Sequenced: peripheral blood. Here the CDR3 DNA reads TGTGCCAGCAGTTACGCCGAGGACTATGGCTACACCTTC. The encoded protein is CASSYAEDYGYTF.